Below, 25 T cell receptor beta chains from the same sample are listed, as sequenced in a study of T cell responses to AZD1222 COVID-19 vaccine. Measured with immunoSEQ multiplex PCR; TCRdb has only the in-frame clones, and not every one. This sample has 100,000 to 150,000 clones; roughly 85% occur once, and the top ten carry around 8%. The material was peripheral blood, obtained 28 days after the second dose of the MenACWY control vaccine. The receptors come from an adult who received the MenACWY meningococcal vaccine as a control.

This sequence joins TRBV11-1 and TRBJ2-7; 7 positions agree with TRBD1. The CDR3 is made up of 15 amino acids. The V segment lost 6 bases and the J segment 0 bases; nucleotides outside the gene matches: 8. The germline gives CDR1 SGHAT, CDR2 FQDESV (reference sequence). CDR3 region: CASSRRQGSSYEQYF. The CDR3, as DNA: TGTGCCAGCAGTCGAAGACAGGGAAGCTCCTACGAGCAGTACTTC. Full variable domain (rest looked up from reference TRBV11-1 and TRBJ2-7): EAEVAQSPRYKITEKSQAVAFWCDPISGHATLYWYRQILGQGPELLVQFQDESVVDDSQLPKDRFSAERLKGVDSTLKIQPAELGDSAMYLCASSRRQGSSYEQYFGPGTRLTVT.

The V and J genes are TRBV5-4 and TRBJ1-5; tentative D call: TRBD1 (5 bases). Trimming stripped 1 base from V and 4 bases from J, with 9 bases between. This CDR3 has 14 residues. Germline values: CDR1 SGHNT, CDR2 YYREEE (reference sequence). The CDR3 DNA reads as TGTGCCAGCAGCTTGTGGCAGGGAAATCAGCCCCAGCATTTT. As protein: CASSLWQGNQPQHF.

Comment on this clone: An end of the junction differs from the germline gene, which may be a read error. This sequence joins TRBV4-3 and TRBJ2-7; 7 positions agree with TRBD1. The CDR3 has 13 residues. CDR1 LGHNA and CDR2 YSLEER come from the germline V gene. The CDR3 loop reads CASSKDRDYEQYF. The CDR3 DNA sequence: TGCGCCAGCAGCAAAGACAGGGACTACGAGCAGTACTTC.

Concerning this clone: This sample also contains other DNA sequences that code for the same CDR3. V usage is TRBV11-2 and J usage is TRBJ2-5; D is perhaps TRBD2 (5 bases). Trimming shortened V by 2 bases and J by 2 bases, and 6 bases separated the two germline ends. This CDR3 spans 13 amino acids. CDR1 is SGHAT and CDR2 is FQNNGV in the germline V gene. CDR3 DNA: TGTGCCAGCAGCTTATGGAGGCAAGAGACCCAGTACTTC. Protein product: CASSLWRQETQYF.

This chain joins TRBV4-3 and TRBJ2-7; TRBD2 might be the D (6 bases). The CDR3 contains 16 residues. CDR1 and CDR2 from the germline V gene are LGHNA and YSLEER. Trimming cost V 0 bases and J 0 bases, with 12 bases left between them. In DNA form, the CDR3 reads TGCGCCAGCAGCCAAGAGGGAGGTCTAAGCTCCTACGAGCAGTACTTC. This codes for CASSQEGGLSSYEQYF.

CDR3 protein: CASRRDRVTEAFF. CDR3 DNA sequence: TGTGCCAGCAGACGGGACAGGGTCACTGAAGCTTTCTTT. The chain has TRBV12-3 or TRBV12-4 and TRBJ1-1, with 9 bases identical to TRBD1. The CDR3 spans 13 residues. V gave up 6 bases and J gave up 4 bases; unmatched junction bases: 3.

CDR3 nucleotide sequence: TGTGCCAGCAGCTACCTCCTAGCGGAGGCGTACAATGAGCAGTTCTTC. This codes for CASSYLLAEAYNEQFF. The chain carries TRBV13 and TRBJ2-1; 7 bases line up with TRBD2. V shed 4 bases, J shed 4 bases, and the junction held 10 bases outside the gene matches. The CDR3 has 16 amino acids. Germline CDR1 reads PRHDT; CDR2 reads FYEKMQ (reference sequence). Full variable domain (rest looked up from reference TRBV13 and TRBJ2-1): AAGVIQSPRHLIKEKRETATLKCYPIPRHDTVYWYQQGPGQDPQFLISFYEKMQSDKGSIPDRFSAQQFSDYHSELNMSSLELGDSALYFCASSYLLAEAYNEQFFGPGTRLTVL.

The rearrangement links TRBV25-1 to TRBJ2-5; TRBD1 matches at 9 bases. Losses at the gene ends were 7 bases for V and 2 bases for J; bases not matched to a gene: 8. This CDR3 is built from 15 residues. Germline V lookup: CDR1 MGHDK, CDR2 SYGVNS. The DNA for the CDR3 is TGTGCCAGCAATTCCGGACAGGGGCCTCAAGAGACCCAGTACTTC. Protein: CASNSGQGPQETQYF.

The chain combines TRBV5-1 with TRBJ1-1, with a possible D match to TRBD1 (6 bases). Trimming left V 3 bases short and J 0 bases short, with 12 bases between. The germline V gene encodes CDR1 SGHRS and CDR2 YFSETQ. The CDR3 sequence is 15 residues long. CDR3 sequence: CASSSLTGLNTEAFF. The CDR3 DNA reads as TGCGCCAGCAGCTCACTGACAGGTCTGAACACTGAAGCTTTCTTT.

V and J are TRBV7-6 and TRBJ2-1, with D maybe TRBD2 (6 bases). Germline V gene lookup returns CDR1 SGHVS and CDR2 FNYEAQ. This CDR3 is 18 amino acids long. The V gene lost 6 bases and the J gene lost 5 bases, with 26 bases spanning the gap. Here the CDR3 DNA reads TGTGCCAGCAGACGTCTGGCGGGGAGCCCCAGCGAAGACAATGAGCAGTTCTTC. It is translated as CASRRLAGSPSEDNEQFF.

This rearrangement joins TRBV5-1 to TRBJ1-4, with 10 bases aligning to TRBD1. Germline V gene sequence: CDR1 SGHRS, CDR2 YFSETQ. V shed 0 bases, J shed 2 bases, and the junction held 7 bases outside the gene matches. CDR3 length equals 18 residues. CDR3 DNA: TGCGCCAGCAGCTTGGGGTTGACAGGGGGCCTGACTAATGAAAAACTGTTTTTT. Amino acids: CASSLGLTGGLTNEKLFF.

The chain couples TRBV10-3 to TRBJ1-6, with 7 bases lining up with TRBD1. V gave up 6 bases and J gave up 9 bases; unmatched junction bases: 8. The CDR3 covers 14 residues. The germline CDR1 and CDR2 sequences are ENHRY and SYGVKD. Written as DNA, the CDR3 is TGTGCCATCAGGCAGGGGGACGGGAGTTCACCCCTCCACTTT. Amino acids: CAIRQGDGSSPLHF.

CDR3 sequence reads: CASSVGIGGGTNEKLFF. In DNA form, the CDR3 reads TGTGCCAGCAGCGTCGGGATCGGGGGAGGGACTAATGAAAAACTGTTTTTT. V is TRBV9 and J is TRBJ1-4; D may be TRBD1 (5 bases). The CDR3 spans 17 residues. V lost 2 bases, J lost 2 bases, and 16 bases lay in between. Per the germline V gene, CDR1 is SGDLS and CDR2 is YYNGEE.

This chain uses TRBV30 with TRBJ1-5; the D gene is possibly TRBD1 (5 bases). The germline gives CDR1 GTSNPN, CDR2 SVGIG (reference sequence). The CDR3 sequence is 16 residues long. V gave up 5 bases and J gave up 4 bases, with 21 bases separating them. The CDR3 region is CAWSSSGGRVNQPQHF. CDR3 DNA: TGTGCCTGGTCCTCCTCCGGGGGAAGGGTAAATCAGCCCCAGCATTTT.

The chain carries TRBV6-1 and TRBJ2-3; unclear D gene. The CDR3 sequence is 15 residues long. From germline, CDR1 is MNHNS and CDR2 SASEGT. V lost 1 base and J lost 0, with 8 bases in between. In DNA, the CDR3 is TGTGCCAGCAGTGAAGTGTGGCAAAGCACAGATACGCAGTATTTT. Protein product: CASSEVWQSTDTQYF.

V is TRBV7-2 and J is TRBJ2-7, with TRBD2 matching over 14 bases. Germline V CDR1 and CDR2: SGHTA, FQGNSA. This CDR3 spans 17 amino acids. Trimming removed 5 bases from V and 9 bases from J; junction bases left unmatched: 15. This CDR3 is CASSTGLAGARIGGQYF. The CDR3 region has the DNA TGTGCCAGCAGCACGGGACTAGCGGGAGCACGTATAGGCGGGCAGTACTTC.

The J gene is TRBJ2-6, the V gene TRBV29-1; D gene uncertain. The V end was cut by 5 bases, the J end by 1 base, with 9 bases between. The CDR3 spans 14 residues. Germline values: CDR1 SQVTM, CDR2 ANQGSEA. For the CDR3, the DNA is TGCAGCGTTACGTTGCCTTCTGGGGCCAACGTCCTGACTTTC. Translated: CSVTLPSGANVLTF.

This sequence joins TRBV10-3 and TRBJ1-1; 7 bases are a match to TRBD1. The CDR3 totals 14 residues. Germline CDR1 ENHRY, CDR2 SYGVKD. V shed 7 bases and J 3 bases; nucleotides not matched to a gene: 8. Here the CDR3 reads CAITSTGAYTEAFF. In DNA form, the CDR3 reads TGTGCCATCACTTCTACAGGGGCTTACACTGAAGCTTTCTTT.

The chain combines TRBV11-2 with TRBJ2-2; D possibly corresponds to TRBD2 (6 bases). Trimming removed 3 bases at V and 8 bases at J, with 13 bases between. This CDR3 has 14 amino acids. CDR1 and CDR2 (germline): SGHAT, FQNNGV. The CDR3 sequence is CASSLDYDRGELFF. The CDR3 nucleotides read TGTGCCAGCAGCTTGGACTATGACCGGGGGGAGCTGTTTTTT.

The V gene is TRBV9, the J gene TRBJ1-2, with TRBD1 matching 7 bases. The CDR3 loop spans 14 amino acids. V was pared by 3 bases and J by 0 bases, with 2 bases of the junction left unmatched. CDR1 is SGDLS and CDR2 is YYNGEE in the germline V gene. In DNA, the CDR3 is TGTGCCAGCAGCGGGACAGGCACTAACTATGGCTACACCTTC. Translating it yields CASSGTGTNYGYTF.

The chain recombines TRBV10-3 with TRBJ1-5; 8 bases align to TRBD1. The trim removed 3 bases at V and 4 bases at J, leaving 5 bases unmatched. In germline, CDR1 is ENHRY, CDR2 SYGVKD. This CDR3 spans 15 amino acids. CDR3 residues: CAISEDRGGNQPQHF. CDR3 sequence (DNA): TGTGCCATCAGTGAAGACAGGGGAGGGAATCAGCCCCAGCATTTT.

J is TRBJ1-3 and V is TRBV9; a possible D gene is TRBD1 (5 bases). V lost 0 bases and J lost 3, with 7 bases in between. This CDR3 is built from 14 residues. CDR1 and CDR2 (germline): SGDLS, YYNGEE. CDR3 loop: CASSVGGDGNTIYF. The DNA for the CDR3 is TGTGCCAGCAGCGTAGGGGGGGATGGAAACACCATATATTTT.

V usage is TRBV11-3 and J usage is TRBJ1-1; possibly TRBD1 for D (5 bases). V was cut by 0 bases and J by 0 bases, with 14 bases left in between. CDR1 and CDR2 from the germline V gene are SGHNT and YENEEA. The CDR3 sequence is 17 residues long. The CDR3 is CASSLDLGGPVNTEAFF. The DNA of the CDR3 is TGTGCCAGCAGCTTAGATCTCGGGGGTCCCGTGAACACTGAAGCTTTCTTT.

The gene calls are TRBV28 and TRBJ1-1; TRBD1 is a possible D gene (5 bases). Deletions cut 5 bases from V and 4 bases from J, with 11 bases between. CDR1 and CDR2 (germline): MDHEN, SYDVKM. The CDR3 is 13 residues long. The CDR3 DNA sequence: TGTGCCAGCAGTGCGGGACGCCGCACTGAAGCTTTCTTT. Encoded protein: CASSAGRRTEAFF.

The genes are TRBV28 and TRBJ2-5; D is uncertain. CDR1 and CDR2 from the germline V gene are MDHEN and SYDVKM. Trimming left V 3 bases short and J 7 bases short, with 15 bases between. CDR3 length: 14 amino acids. CDR3 sequence: CASSFRGRVGTQYF. The CDR3 nucleotides read TGTGCCAGCAGTTTTCGAGGCCGGGTGGGGACCCAGTACTTC.